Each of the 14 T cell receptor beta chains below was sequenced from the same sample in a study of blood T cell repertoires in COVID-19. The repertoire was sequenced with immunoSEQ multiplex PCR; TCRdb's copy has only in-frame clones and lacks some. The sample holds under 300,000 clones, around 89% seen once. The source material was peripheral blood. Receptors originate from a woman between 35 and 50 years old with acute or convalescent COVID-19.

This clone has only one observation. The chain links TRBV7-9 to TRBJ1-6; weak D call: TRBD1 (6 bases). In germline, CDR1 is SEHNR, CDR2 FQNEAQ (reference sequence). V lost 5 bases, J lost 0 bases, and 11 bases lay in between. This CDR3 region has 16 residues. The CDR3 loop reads CASSLDRSSYNSPLHF. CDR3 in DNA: TGTGCCAGCAGCCTCGACAGGAGCTCCTATAATTCACCCCTCCACTTT.

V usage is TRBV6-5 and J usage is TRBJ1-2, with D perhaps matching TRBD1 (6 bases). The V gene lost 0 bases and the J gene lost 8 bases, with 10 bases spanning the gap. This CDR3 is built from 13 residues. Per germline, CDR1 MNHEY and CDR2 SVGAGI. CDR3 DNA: TGTGCCAGCAGTTACTCCGCAACAGGGGGCTACACCTTC. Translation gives CASSYSATGGYTF.

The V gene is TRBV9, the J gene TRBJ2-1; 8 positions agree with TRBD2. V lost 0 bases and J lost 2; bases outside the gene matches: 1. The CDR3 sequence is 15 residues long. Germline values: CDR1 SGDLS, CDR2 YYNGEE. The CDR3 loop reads CASSVGSGTYNEQFF. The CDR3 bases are TGTGCCAGCAGCGTAGGTAGCGGGACCTACAATGAGCAGTTCTTC. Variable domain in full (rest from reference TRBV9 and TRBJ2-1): DSGVTQTPKHLITATGQRVTLRCSPRSGDLSVYWYQQSLDQGLQFLIQYYNGEERAKGNILERFSAQQFPDLHSELNLSSLELGDSALYFCASSVGSGTYNEQFFGPGTRLTVL.

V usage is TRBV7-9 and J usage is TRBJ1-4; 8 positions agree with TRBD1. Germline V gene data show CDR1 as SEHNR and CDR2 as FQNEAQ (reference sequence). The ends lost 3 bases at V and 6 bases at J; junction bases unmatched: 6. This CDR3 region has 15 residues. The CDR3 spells CASSFIAGQDEKLFF. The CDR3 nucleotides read TGTGCCAGCAGCTTCATCGCGGGACAGGATGAAAAACTGTTTTTT.

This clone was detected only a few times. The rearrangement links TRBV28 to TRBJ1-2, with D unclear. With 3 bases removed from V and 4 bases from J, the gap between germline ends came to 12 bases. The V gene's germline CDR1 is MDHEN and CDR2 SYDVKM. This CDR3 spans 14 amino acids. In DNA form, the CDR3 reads TGTGCCAGCAGTTTTCATGTCAGTACCTATGGCTACACCTTC. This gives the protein CASSFHVSTYGYTF.

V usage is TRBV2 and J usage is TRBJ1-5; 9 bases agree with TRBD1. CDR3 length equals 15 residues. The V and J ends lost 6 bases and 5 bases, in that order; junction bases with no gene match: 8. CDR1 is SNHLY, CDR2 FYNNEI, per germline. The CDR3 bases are TGTGCCAGCAGGCCGGGACAGGGTCTATATCAGCCCCAGCATTTT. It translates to CASRPGQGLYQPQHF.

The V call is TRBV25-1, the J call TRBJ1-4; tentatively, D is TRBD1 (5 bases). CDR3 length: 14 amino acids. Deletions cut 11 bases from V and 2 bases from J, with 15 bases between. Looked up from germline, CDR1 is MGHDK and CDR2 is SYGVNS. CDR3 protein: CAVREGGTNEKLFF. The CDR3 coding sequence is TGTGCCGTCAGGGAGGGAGGGACTAATGAAAAACTGTTTTTT. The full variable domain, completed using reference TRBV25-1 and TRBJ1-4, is EADIYQTPRYLVIGTGKKITLECSQTMGHDKMYWYQQDPGMELHLIHYSYGVNSTEKGDLSSESTVSRIRTEHFPLTLESARPSHTSQYLCAVREGGTNEKLFFGSGTQLSVL.

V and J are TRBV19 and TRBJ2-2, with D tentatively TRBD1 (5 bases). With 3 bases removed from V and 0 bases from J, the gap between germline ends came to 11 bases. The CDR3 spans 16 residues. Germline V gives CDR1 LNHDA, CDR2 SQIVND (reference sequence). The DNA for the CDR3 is TGTGCCAGTAGTATTCTGAGGACAACGAACACCGGGGAGCTGTTTTTT. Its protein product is CASSILRTTNTGELFF.

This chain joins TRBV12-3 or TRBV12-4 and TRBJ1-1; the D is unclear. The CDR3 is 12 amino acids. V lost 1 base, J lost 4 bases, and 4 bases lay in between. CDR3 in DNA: TGTGCCAGCAGTTTAGATAGCACTGAAGCTTTCTTT. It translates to CASSLDSTEAFF.

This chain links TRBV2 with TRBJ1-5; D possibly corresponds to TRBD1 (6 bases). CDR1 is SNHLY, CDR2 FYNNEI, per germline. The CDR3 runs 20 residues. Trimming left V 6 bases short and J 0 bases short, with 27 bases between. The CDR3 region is CASRSSWIRGGSHSNQPQHF. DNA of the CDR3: TGTGCCAGCAGGTCTTCGTGGATCAGGGGTGGGTCCCATAGCAATCAGCCCCAGCATTTT.

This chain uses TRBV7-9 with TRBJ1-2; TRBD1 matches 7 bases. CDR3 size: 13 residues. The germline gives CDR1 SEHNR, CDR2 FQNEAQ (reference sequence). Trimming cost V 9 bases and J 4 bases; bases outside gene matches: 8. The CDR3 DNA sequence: TGTGCCAGTTCGGACAGGCTAGTCTATGGCTACACCTTC. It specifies CASSDRLVYGYTF.

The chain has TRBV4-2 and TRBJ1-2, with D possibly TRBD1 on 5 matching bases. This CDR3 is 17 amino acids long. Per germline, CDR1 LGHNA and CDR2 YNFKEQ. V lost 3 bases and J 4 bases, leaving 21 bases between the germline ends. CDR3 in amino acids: CASSHGGGTGPVYGYTF. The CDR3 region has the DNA TGTGCCAGCAGCCACGGAGGCGGGACTGGGCCAGTCTATGGCTACACCTTC.

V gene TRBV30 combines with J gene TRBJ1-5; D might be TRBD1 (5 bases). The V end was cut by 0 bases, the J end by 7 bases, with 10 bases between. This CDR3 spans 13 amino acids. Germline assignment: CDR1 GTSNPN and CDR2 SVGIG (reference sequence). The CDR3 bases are TGTGCCTGGAGTGTTCAGGGCCGACAGCCCCAGCATTTT. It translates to CAWSVQGRQPQHF.

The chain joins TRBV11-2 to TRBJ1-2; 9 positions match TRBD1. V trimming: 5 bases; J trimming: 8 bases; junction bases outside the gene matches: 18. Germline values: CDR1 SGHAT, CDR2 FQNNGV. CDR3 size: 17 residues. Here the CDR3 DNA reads TGTGCCAGCAGCCCCAACAGGGGGCCCTATGAGTCGAGGGGCTACACCTTC. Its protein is CASSPNRGPYESRGYTF.